The 28 T cell receptor beta chains reported below all come from one sample, sequenced in a study of siplizumab effects on memory and regulatory T cells. Sequenced by immunoSEQ multiplex PCR; TCRdb stores in-frame clones only, minus some. The profile shows 62,000 or so clones, over 65% of them singletons. Sequencing was done on a sample of memory CD4+ T cells sorted from blood. The receptors originated from a human donor in good health.

This clone appeared a few times. The CDR3 nucleotides read TGTGCCAGCAGTCCGGACAGGGGAGGTGATACGCAGTATTTT. Translating it yields CASSPDRGGDTQYF. The chain carries TRBV2 and TRBJ2-3; 9 bases align to TRBD1. Germline CDR1 reads SNHLY; CDR2 reads FYNNEI. The CDR3 has 14 residues. The V segment lost 5 bases and the J segment 6 bases; nucleotides outside the gene matches: 6.

This sequence joins TRBV4-2 and TRBJ1-4; D gene ambiguous. Germline CDR1 is LGHNA and CDR2 is YNFKEQ. The CDR3 has 14 residues. The V gene lost 4 bases and the J gene lost 8 bases, with 14 bases spanning the gap. For the CDR3, the DNA is TGTGCCAGCAGCCGGTCGAGGGTAGAGGAAAAACTGTTTTTT. This translates into CASSRSRVEEKLFF.

The chain uses TRBV5-1 and TRBJ2-7; TRBD2 aligns across 7 bases. The CDR3 sequence is 14 residues long. Germline-derived CDR1 and CDR2 are SGHRS and YFSETQ. V shed 4 bases, J shed 2 bases, and the junction held 6 bases outside the gene matches. CDR3: CASSPGGGTYEQYF. The DNA of the CDR3 is TGCGCCAGCAGCCCGGGGGGTGGCACCTACGAGCAGTACTTC.

The chain carries TRBV6-1 and TRBJ1-5; weak D call: TRBD1 (6 bases). Trimming stripped 7 bases from V and 1 base from J, with 11 bases between. CDR1 MNHNS and CDR2 SASEGT come from the germline V gene. This CDR3 comprises 14 residues. The CDR3 region has the DNA TGTGCCAGCATCAGGGGCTTAAGCAATCAGCCCCAGCATTTT. Amino acid sequence: CASIRGLSNQPQHF.

The rearrangement links TRBV11-2 to TRBJ2-7, with a weak D call TRBD2 (5 bases). The germline CDR1 and CDR2 sequences are SGHAT and FQNNGV. This CDR3 has 15 residues. Trimming removed 0 bases from V and 1 base from J, with 10 bases in between. CDR3 amino acids: CASSLERVGSYEQYF. CDR3 DNA: TGTGCCAGCAGCTTAGAGAGGGTAGGTTCCTACGAGCAGTACTTC.

The chain carries TRBV5-1 and TRBJ2-5; maybe TRBD1 (5 bases). This CDR3 has 17 amino acids. V was clipped by 4 bases and J by 5 bases, with 24 bases between them. Per germline, CDR1 SGHRS and CDR2 YFSETQ. The CDR3 protein is CASSLSPLGAGQETQYF. CDR3 nucleotide sequence: TGCGCCAGCAGCCTTAGTCCGTTAGGGGCAGGGCAGGAGACCCAGTACTTC.

This clone was seen only a few times. The V gene is TRBV28, the J gene TRBJ1-2; D unresolved. The CDR3 runs to 12 residues. V was trimmed by 5 bases and J by 0 bases, leaving 4 bases between them. Germline V gene data show CDR1 as MDHEN and CDR2 as SYDVKM. The CDR3: CASSLANYGYTF. The CDR3 nucleotides read TGTGCCAGCAGTCTAGCTAACTATGGCTACACCTTC.

The rearrangement joins TRBV7-3 to TRBJ1-2, with a weak D call TRBD1 (6 bases). The V and J ends lost 5 bases and 3 bases respectively, with 13 bases between them. This CDR3 contains 14 residues. Germline V gene lookup returns CDR1 SGHTA and CDR2 FQGTGA. CDR3 nucleotide sequence: TGTGCCAGCAGCCCCAACGGGGGCGACTATGGCTACACCTTC. Translated, it gives CASSPNGGDYGYTF.

V and J are TRBV19 and TRBJ2-7, with a weak D call TRBD1 (5 bases). Germline V gives CDR1 LNHDA, CDR2 SQIVND (reference sequence). The CDR3 totals 14 residues. The ends were cut back, 1 base at V and 5 bases at J, with 12 bases in the middle. The CDR3 spells CASSIVAQVDEQYF. The CDR3 bases are TGTGCCAGTAGTATAGTAGCACAGGTCGACGAGCAGTACTTC.

This clone appeared a few times. The chain has TRBV18 and TRBJ2-1; D is undetermined. This CDR3 contains 12 residues. Trimming took off 3 bases at V and 6 bases at J, with 6 bases between the two ends. Germline lookup yields CDR1 KGHSH and CDR2 LQKENI. CDR3 region: CASSPLVNEQFF. The CDR3 region has the DNA TGTGCCAGCTCACCTCTGGTCAATGAGCAGTTCTTC.

This clone was detected a few times. This rearrangement joins TRBV10-3 to TRBJ1-2, with D perhaps matching TRBD1 (5 bases). This CDR3 has 15 amino acids. Per the germline V gene, CDR1 is ENHRY and CDR2 is SYGVKD. V gave up 3 bases and J gave up 3 bases, with 14 bases separating them. The CDR3: CAISDSTGADYGYTF. The CDR3 DNA reads TGTGCCATCAGTGATAGTACAGGAGCGGACTATGGCTACACCTTC.

This clone was found once. The chain links TRBV7-2 to TRBJ2-1; TRBD1 or TRBD2 may be the D gene (6 bases each). Per the germline V gene, CDR1 is SGHTA and CDR2 is FQGNSA. The CDR3 runs 13 residues. V was trimmed by 3 bases and J by 9 bases, leaving 12 bases between them. The CDR3 loop is CASSFTGTVEQFF. In DNA form, the CDR3 reads TGTGCCAGCAGCTTTACAGGGACTGTTGAGCAGTTCTTC.

V is TRBV5-1 and J is TRBJ2-3, with TRBD2 matching 8 bases. Germline V gives CDR1 SGHRS, CDR2 YFSETQ. The V segment lost 6 bases and the J segment 6 bases; nucleotides outside the gene matches: 12. CDR3 size: 15 residues. This CDR3 is CASTAAPGLGDTQYF. CDR3 nucleotide sequence: TGCGCCAGCACTGCGGCTCCGGGACTAGGCGATACGCAGTATTTT.

This rearrangement joins TRBV6-1 to TRBJ2-1; D is undetermined. V was clipped by 6 bases and J by 5 bases, with 14 bases between them. The germline gives CDR1 MNHNS, CDR2 SASEGT. The CDR3 length is 14 residues. The CDR3: CASRATPANNEQFF. For the CDR3, the DNA is TGTGCCAGCAGGGCCACCCCCGCCAACAATGAGCAGTTCTTC.

The V and J genes are TRBV6-9 and TRBJ1-1; no definite D call. The CDR3 runs 15 residues. Germline V gives CDR1 MNHGY, CDR2 SVAAGI. Deletions cut 4 bases from V and 6 bases from J, with 18 bases between. CDR3 in amino acids: CASSSWTTRAPEAFF. In nucleotides, the CDR3 is TGTGCCAGCAGTTCCTGGACGACAAGGGCCCCTGAAGCTTTCTTT.

The chain is built from TRBV18 and TRBJ1-1, with D tentatively TRBD1 (5 bases). The CDR3 is made up of 14 amino acids. Trimming stripped 2 bases from V and 3 bases from J, with 10 bases between. The germline V gene has CDR1 KGHSH and CDR2 LQKENI. DNA of the CDR3: TGTGCCAGCTCACCAGGGGGGGTCGACACTGAAGCTTTCTTT. It translates to CASSPGGVDTEAFF. The whole variable domain, remainder taken from reference TRBV18 and TRBJ1-1, is NAGVMQNPRHLVRRRGQEARLRCSPMKGHSHVYWYRQLPEEGLKFMVYLQKENIIDESGMPKERFSAEFPKEGPSILRIQQVVRGDSAAYFCASSPGGVDTEAFFGQGTRLTVV.

The rearrangement joins TRBV19 to TRBJ2-7, with D unclear. V lost 0 bases, J lost 6 bases, and 6 bases lay in between. The germline V gene has CDR1 LNHDA and CDR2 SQIVND (reference sequence). The CDR3 has 12 residues. This CDR3 reads CASSIDRVEQYF. The CDR3 region has the DNA TGTGCCAGTAGTATAGACCGGGTCGAGCAGTACTTC.

This sequence joins TRBV5-1 and TRBJ1-4; D is undetermined. Trimming left V 0 bases short and J 7 bases short, with 10 bases between. CDR3 size: 14 residues. Germline CDR1 SGHRS, CDR2 YFSETQ. CDR3 sequence: CASSLGGKGEKLFF. The CDR3 coding sequence is TGCGCCAGCAGCTTGGGAGGGAAGGGTGAAAAACTGTTTTTT.

In DNA form, the CDR3 reads TGTGCCAGTAGTATTGGGTCCGAAAACATTCAGTACTTC. It is translated as CASSIGSENIQYF. The chain carries TRBV19 and TRBJ2-4; D not resolved. Germline CDR1 is LNHDA and CDR2 is SQIVND (reference sequence). The CDR3 has 13 residues. V was cut by 3 bases and J by 5 bases, with 8 bases left in between.

V usage is TRBV6-1 and J usage is TRBJ1-3; D is possibly TRBD1 (5 bases). Trimming took off 6 bases at V and 0 bases at J, with 12 bases between the two ends. Germline V gene lookup returns CDR1 MNHNS and CDR2 SASEGT. The length of the CDR3 is 15 residues. The CDR3 DNA follows: TGTGCCAGCAGCAGGGACGATAGCTCTGGAAACACCATATATTTT. Translated: CASSRDDSSGNTIYF.

J is TRBJ1-1 and V is TRBV7-8; D is unclear. The CDR3 extends over 14 amino acids. The germline CDR1 and CDR2 sequences are SGHVS and FQNEAQ. V was clipped by 7 bases and J by 4 bases, with 16 bases between them. The DNA of the CDR3 is TGTGCCAGCACAGGACGCGTCGAGGGCACTGAAGCTTTCTTT. The encoded protein is CASTGRVEGTEAFF.

Turning to this clone: The junction shows a germline mismatch at one end, possibly a read error. The V and J genes are TRBV7-9 and TRBJ2-5; D is unresolved. CDR1 and CDR2 from the germline V gene are SEHNR and FQNEAQ (reference sequence). The CDR3 sequence is 11 residues long. Here the CDR3 reads CASRLEETQYF. The CDR3 DNA is TGTGCCAGCAGATTAGAAGAGACCCAGTACTTC.

J is TRBJ2-6 and V is TRBV27; D unclear. Deletions cut 6 bases from V and 0 bases from J, with 6 bases between. The CDR3 loop spans 14 amino acids. CDR1 is MNHEY and CDR2 is SMNVEV in the germline V gene (reference sequence). The CDR3 reads CASSRGSGANVLTF. The CDR3 coding sequence is TGTGCCAGCAGCCGAGGCTCTGGGGCCAACGTCCTGACTTTC.

The chain has TRBV11-2 and TRBJ1-4; D is perhaps TRBD1 (5 bases). The germline CDR1 and CDR2 sequences are SGHAT and FQNNGV. This CDR3 has 16 amino acids. Between the trimmed V and J ends, which lost 5 bases and 7 bases, there was a span of 20 bases. The CDR3 coding sequence is TGTGCCAGCAGCCTAGGCGGGGGGATCGGGCGTGAAAAACTGTTTTTT. Encoded protein: CASSLGGGIGREKLFF.

This chain uses TRBV7-8 with TRBJ2-7, with TRBD1 matching over 7 bases. V lost 1 base and J lost 3; bases outside the gene matches: 6. This CDR3 spans 15 amino acids. Germline CDR1 and CDR2: SGHVS and FQNEAQ. The CDR3 spells CASSLDRGSDYEQYF. The CDR3 DNA sequence: TGTGCCAGCAGCTTAGACAGGGGTAGCGACTACGAGCAGTACTTC.

The chain uses TRBV27 and TRBJ2-3; D remains unclear. V was shortened by 5 bases and J by 4 bases, with 13 bases between the two germline ends. Germline-derived CDR1 and CDR2 are MNHEY and SMNVEV (reference sequence). The CDR3 contains 14 residues. The CDR3: CASSPFGSPDTQYF. For the CDR3, the DNA is TGTGCCAGCAGTCCCTTCGGTTCCCCAGATACGCAGTATTTT.

The J gene is TRBJ2-4, the V gene TRBV27, with D perhaps matching TRBD1 (6 bases). V lost 5 bases, J lost 6 bases, and 14 bases lay in between. The CDR3 is 14 amino acids. The germline gives CDR1 MNHEY, CDR2 SMNVEV (reference sequence). CDR3 amino acids: CASSRAGDRNIQYF. The CDR3 bases are TGTGCCAGCAGTAGGGCAGGGGATCGAAACATTCAGTACTTC.

This clone was detected once. The V gene is TRBV6-6, the J gene TRBJ1-1; D ambiguous. Germline V CDR1 and CDR2: MNHNY, SVGAGI (reference sequence). V lost 5 bases and J 1 base, leaving 8 bases between the germline ends. The CDR3 runs 13 residues. CDR3 amino acids: CASSIVGNTEAFF. The CDR3 DNA sequence: TGTGCCAGCAGTATAGTAGGGAACACTGAAGCTTTCTTT.